This T cell receptor beta chain was obtained from a study of pediatric ulcerative colitis. Using immunoSEQ multiplex PCR, the repertoire was profiled, and TCRdb retains in-frame clones only, with some absent. The sample includes under 70,000 clones, approximately 87% seen only once; the top ten take roughly 1.5%. The V gene's germline CDR1 is DFQATT and CDR2 SNEGSKA (reference sequence). This CDR3 has 11 amino acids. The V and J genes are TRBV20-1 and TRBJ2-1, with unresolved D. The clonotype was recovered from a boy younger than 18 who was a control in a study of pediatric ulcerative colitis. Specimen: blood. CDR3 residues: CGSSSYNEQFF. CDR3 DNA: TGCGGAAGCAGCTCCTACAATGAGCAGTTCTTC.